This T cell receptor beta chain appears in the sequencing data of a study of response to subunit inactivated influenza vaccine (dated by TCRdb to the late 2010s). Context from the whole study: Deep quantitative profiling of the T cell receptor repertoire was used in the study to follow responses to a trivalent subunit inactivated influenza vaccine. Study-wide conclusions, independent of this receptor: According to the authors, only a limited number of new T cells may be recruited by each seasonal influenza vaccination.

The library was made by RT-PCR. TCRdb records Illumina HiSeq 2500 as the sequencer. The public sequencing data were trimmed at Q25 with fastp and processed into clonotypes with MiXCR by TCRdb, which kept only in-frame beta chains. Rows with one shared CDR3 protein collapse into an entry with the most common genes and DNA. For this sample there are hundreds of thousands of distinct CDR3 sequences; 25% appear just once. Under 2.5% of the sample goes to the ten largest clones. This clonotype was detected only a few times. No antigen is known for it. No base quality information exists; no much larger clone differs at one position. The CDR3 measures 13 amino acids from cysteine to phenylalanine. The DNA shown is the 39-base CDR3, in frame from base 1. Ends trimmed: V by 5 bases, J by 2 bases; bases unmatched to a gene: 3. Taken from the germline V gene, the CDR1 and CDR2 loops are SGHAT and FQNNGV.

The sample here was CD4+ T cells sorted from PBMCs, taken roughly 5 days after vaccination. This receptor was obtained from a man in his forties or fifties who received an inactivated influenza vaccine. Donor details come from another sample of the same person, matched by shared clones. This chain joins TRBV11-2 to TRBJ2-7; TRBD2 lines up with 7 middle nucleotides. CDR3 loop: CASSSGAAYEQYF. In nucleotides, the sequence is TGTGCCAGCAGCAGCGGGGCCGCCTACGAGCAGTACTTC.